Each of the 25 T cell receptor beta chains below was sequenced from the same sample in a study of T cell responses to AZD1222 COVID-19 vaccine. Data came from immunoSEQ multiplex PCR; TCRdb stores just in-frame clones and leaves some out. The sample lists 120,000 to 150,000 clones, 70% to 90% occurring once. The sequencing here drew on peripheral blood, taken 28 days after the second dose of the MenACWY control vaccine. These receptors all come from an adult who received the MenACWY meningococcal vaccine as a control.

The chain has TRBV9 and TRBJ2-1; 12 positions agree with TRBD2. V lost 3 bases, J lost 5 bases, and 9 bases stayed unmatched. CDR1 and CDR2 (germline): SGDLS, YYNGEE. There are 17 residues in the CDR3. The CDR3 region has the DNA TGTGCCAGCAGCGCCGGGGCTCTAGCGGGAGGGAACAATGAGCAGTTCTTC. It yields the protein CASSAGALAGGNNEQFF.

The rearrangement joins TRBV6-6 to TRBJ1-1; the D gene is possibly TRBD1 (5 bases). V lost 5 bases, J lost 1 base, and 14 bases lay in between. Per the germline V gene, CDR1 is MNHNY and CDR2 is SVGAGI (reference sequence). This CDR3 comprises 15 residues. The CDR3 DNA is TGTGCCAGCAGTGCCTACGGGACGGGGAACACTGAAGCTTTCTTT. Translation gives CASSAYGTGNTEAFF.

The rearrangement links TRBV10-3 to TRBJ1-2; TRBD1 is a possible D gene (6 bases). V lost 4 bases and J lost 7, with 16 bases in between. Germline V gene lookup returns CDR1 ENHRY and CDR2 SYGVKD. This CDR3 has 14 amino acids. The CDR3 region is CAISASTGFFGYTF. The CDR3, as DNA: TGTGCCATCAGTGCTTCAACAGGGTTTTTTGGCTACACCTTC.

Here the CDR3 reads CASSLEVQSRGYF. CDR3 bases: TGCGCCAGCAGCTTGGAAGTTCAATCTCGGGGGTACTTC. The chain carries TRBV5-1 and TRBJ2-7; tentative D call: TRBD2 (5 bases). V was trimmed by 0 bases and J by 12 bases, leaving 16 bases between them. Germline V CDR1 and CDR2: SGHRS, YFSETQ. This CDR3 has 13 residues.

A single count supports this clone. V usage is TRBV5-1 and J usage is TRBJ1-4; no clear D. V shed 2 bases and J shed 0 bases, with 5 bases lying between them. Germline V gene data show CDR1 as SGHRS and CDR2 as YFSETQ. The CDR3 has 14 residues. This CDR3 is CASSFLATNEKLFF. The CDR3 region has the DNA TGCGCCAGCAGCTTTCTGGCAACTAATGAAAAACTGTTTTTT.

This sequence joins TRBV9 and TRBJ2-2; 10 positions agree with TRBD2. V trimming: 3 bases; J trimming: 4 bases; junction bases outside the gene matches: 9. This CDR3 contains 17 residues. CDR1 is SGDLS, CDR2 YYNGEE, per germline. DNA of the CDR3: TGTGCCAGCAGCGCCAGCGGGACTAGCGAGATCACCGGGGAGCTGTTTTTT. Protein sequence: CASSASGTSEITGELFF.

The chain couples TRBV6-5 to TRBJ1-4; 7 bases align to TRBD1. Germline V gene sequence: CDR1 MNHEY, CDR2 SVGAGI. This CDR3 has 14 amino acids. V lost 6 bases and J lost 4; bases outside the gene matches: 5. The CDR3 bases are TGTGCCAGCAGCCGACAGGGAAGTAATGAAAAACTGTTTTTT. This gives the protein CASSRQGSNEKLFF.

The V and J genes are TRBV19 and TRBJ1-3, with 7 bases lining up with TRBD1. J lost 0 bases, V lost 4 bases, and 6 bases had no gene match. The CDR3 spans 16 residues. Germline V lookup: CDR1 LNHDA, CDR2 SQIVND (reference sequence). CDR3 DNA sequence: TGTGCCAGTAGTAGGGACAGAATAAACTCTGGAAACACCATATATTTT. Translated, it gives CASSRDRINSGNTIYF.

The rearrangement uses TRBV28 and TRBJ1-3, with D uncertain. The CDR3 length is 15 residues. Trimming removed 1 base at V and 1 base at J, with 8 bases between. Germline CDR1 reads MDHEN; CDR2 reads SYDVKM. CDR3 sequence: CASSLSGFSGNTIYF. In nucleotides, the CDR3 is TGTGCCAGCAGTTTATCGGGTTTTTCTGGAAACACCATATATTTT.

The CDR3 region is CASSLAGGGRSTDTQYF. The CDR3, as DNA: TGTGCCAGCTCACTAGCGGGAGGCGGTCGGAGCACAGATACGCAGTATTTT. The chain is built from TRBV18 and TRBJ2-3; 10 positions agree with TRBD2. The CDR3 totals 17 residues. Trimming took 4 bases from V and 0 from J; bases not matched to a gene: 7. CDR1 and CDR2 from the germline V gene are KGHSH and LQKENI. The full variable domain, in which reference TRBV18 and TRBJ2-3 provide the parts outside the CDR3, is NAGVMQNPRHLVRRRGQEARLRCSPMKGHSHVYWYRQLPEEGLKFMVYLQKENIIDESGMPKERFSAEFPKEGPSILRIQQVVRGDSAAYFCASSLAGGGRSTDTQYFGPGTRLTVL.

J is TRBJ1-4 and V is TRBV14; unclear D gene. The CDR3 is 15 residues long. V was clipped by 3 bases and J by 5 bases, with 13 bases between them. Looked up from germline, CDR1 is SGHDN and CDR2 is FVKESK. The CDR3 protein is CASSQPGGKNEKLFF. Written as DNA, the CDR3 is TGTGCCAGCAGCCAGCCGGGAGGTAAAAATGAAAAACTGTTTTTT.

V and J are TRBV18 and TRBJ1-1; the match to TRBD1 covers 7 bases. The CDR3 sequence is 14 residues long. V gave up 2 bases and J gave up 5 bases; unmatched junction bases: 5. Germline V CDR1 and CDR2: KGHSH, LQKENI. CDR3 coding DNA: TGTGCCAGCTCACCAACGCAGGGGGATACTGAAGCTTTCTTT. Translation: CASSPTQGDTEAFF.

This chain links TRBV28 with TRBJ2-1; 10 nucleotides match TRBD2. Germline loops: CDR1 MDHEN, CDR2 SYDVKM. This CDR3 comprises 15 residues. V shed 7 bases, J shed 4 bases, and the junction held 7 bases outside the gene matches. The CDR3 DNA is TGTGCCAGCACCCCCTGGACTAGCGGATACAATGAGCAGTTCTTC. This sequence encodes CASTPWTSGYNEQFF.

The rearrangement joins TRBV5-1 to TRBJ2-7; 12 nucleotides line up with TRBD2. J lost 1 base, V lost 5 bases, and 4 bases had no gene match. The CDR3 loop spans 15 amino acids. CDR1 is SGHRS, CDR2 YFSETQ, per germline. CDR3 sequence (DNA): TGCGCCAGCAGTCGGCTAGCGGGAGGGTCCTACGAGCAGTACTTC. Encoded protein: CASSRLAGGSYEQYF.

The chain has TRBV11-2 and TRBJ2-7, with a weak D call TRBD2 (6 bases). This CDR3 is 16 amino acids long. V shed 1 base and J shed 5 bases, with 18 bases lying between them. Germline V gives CDR1 SGHAT, CDR2 FQNNGV. For the CDR3, the DNA is TGTGCCAGCAGCTTAGTCACGCACGGGAGAAACAACGAGCAGTACTTC. This codes for CASSLVTHGRNNEQYF.

The chain couples TRBV5-1 to TRBJ2-1, with D possibly being TRBD2 (6 bases). Germline values: CDR1 SGHRS, CDR2 YFSETQ. This CDR3 region has 15 residues. V gave up 1 base and J gave up 4 bases, with 12 bases separating them. The CDR3 nucleotides are TGCGCCAGCAGCTTGATCCAGCGGGTTTACAATGAGCAGTTCTTC. Translation: CASSLIQRVYNEQFF.

The chain is built from TRBV27 and TRBJ2-3, with 11 bases aligning to TRBD2. V gave up 8 bases and J gave up 5 bases; unmatched junction bases: 6. CDR1 is MNHEY and CDR2 is SMNVEV in the germline V gene (reference sequence). The CDR3 contains 14 residues. The CDR3 coding sequence is TGTGCCAGCGCCATAGCGGGAGGGGTAGATACGCAGTATTTT. It encodes CASAIAGGVDTQYF.

CDR3 residues: CASSLRGGLAGEIHYEQYF. As DNA, the CDR3 is TGTGCCAGCAGCCTTCGAGGGGGACTAGCGGGGGAGATACACTACGAGCAGTACTTC. This chain joins TRBV6-2 or TRBV6-3 and TRBJ2-7; 14 bases are shared with TRBD2. CDR1 is MNHEY and CDR2 is SVGEGT in the germline V gene. V gave up 6 bases and J gave up 3 bases; unmatched junction bases: 16. The CDR3 covers 19 residues.

The chain combines TRBV6-5 with TRBJ2-3, with 11 bases identical to TRBD2. The CDR3 runs to 15 residues. CDR1 MNHEY and CDR2 SVGAGI come from the germline V gene. V dropped 8 bases and J dropped 1; count of bases not matched to a gene: 5. The CDR3 sequence: CASFRLAGRTDTQYF. The CDR3 DNA reads TGTGCCAGCTTCCGACTAGCGGGACGCACAGATACGCAGTATTTT.

The rearrangement uses TRBV6-5 and TRBJ2-2; 9 bases line up with TRBD2. J lost 6 bases, V lost 4 bases, and 3 bases had no gene match. This CDR3 comprises 14 residues. The V gene's germline CDR1 is MNHEY and CDR2 SVGAGI. In DNA form, the CDR3 reads TGTGCCAGCAGTTTAGCGGGGGATTCCGGGGAGCTGTTTTTT. This codes for CASSLAGDSGELFF.

On this clone: The sample carries other DNA sequences with the same CDR3. The chain recombines TRBV29-1 with TRBJ2-2; a weak D match, TRBD1 (5 bases). The germline gives CDR1 SQVTM, CDR2 ANQGSEA. This CDR3 region has 14 residues. Trimming removed 7 bases at V and 0 bases at J, with 12 bases between. CDR3 sequence reads: CSAGQGTNTGELFF. The CDR3 nucleotides are TGCAGCGCAGGCCAGGGAACGAACACCGGGGAGCTGTTTTTT.

This chain uses TRBV7-2 with TRBJ1-1, with 8 bases fitting TRBD1. The CDR3 length is 16 residues. CDR1 and CDR2 (germline): SGHTA, FQGNSA. V was clipped by 4 bases and J by 2 bases; unmatched bases: 9. The CDR3 protein is CASSSRTGRFNTEAFF. The CDR3 DNA reads TGTGCCAGCAGCTCCCGGACAGGGCGTTTTAACACTGAAGCTTTCTTT.

This chain links TRBV11-1 with TRBJ1-2, with TRBD1 identical over 7 bases. V dropped 5 bases and J dropped 5; count of bases not matched to a gene: 14. CDR3 length: 16 residues. Germline-derived CDR1 and CDR2 are SGHAT and FQDESV (reference sequence). CDR3 amino acids: CASSQRDSVTYYGYTF. CDR3 in DNA: TGTGCCAGCAGCCAACGGGACAGCGTAACTTATTATGGCTACACCTTC. The variable domain in full, with the rest retrieved from reference TRBV11-1 and TRBJ1-2, is EAEVAQSPRYKITEKSQAVAFWCDPISGHATLYWYRQILGQGPELLVQFQDESVVDDSQLPKDRFSAERLKGVDSTLKIQPAELGDSAMYLCASSQRDSVTYYGYTFGSGTRLTVV.

The chain is built from TRBV3-1 (or the pseudogene TRBV3-2) and TRBJ1-1; D is undetermined. The CDR3 has 11 amino acids. V was pared by 3 bases and J by 3 bases, with 2 bases between. Per the germline V gene, CDR1 is LGHDT and CDR2 is YNNKEL (reference sequence). Written as DNA, the CDR3 is TGTGCCAGCAGCCAGTACACTGAAGCTTTCTTT. Encoded protein: CASSQYTEAFF.

The chain employs TRBV5-1 and TRBJ2-7, with 11 nucleotides matching TRBD1. Germline CDR1 reads SGHRS; CDR2 reads YFSETQ. The CDR3 is made up of 15 amino acids. The V segment lost 0 bases and the J segment 5 bases; nucleotides outside the gene matches: 4. CDR3 in DNA: TGCGCCAGCAGCTTGGGGGACAGGGGGTTGGACGAGCAGTACTTC. Translating gives CASSLGDRGLDEQYF.